This TCR beta chain stems from a study of T cell repertoires in cytomegalovirus infection (dated by TCRdb to the late 2010s). About the full investigation: Peptide stimulations targeted recently identified HLA-C-restricted CMV epitopes, whose presentation resists viral immunomodulation, together with well-studied HLA-B-restricted epitopes. Because public TCR beta signatures pointed to carriage of CMV infection together with the matching HLA type, the HLA type of each donor mattered for the analysis.

For sequencing, an Illumina HiSeq 1500 was employed. In-frame beta chains were kept once TCRdb had trimmed the public reads at Q25 with fastp and called clones with MiXCR. All rows with the same CDR3 protein become a single entry with the most common DNA and genes. The table for this sample lists 650,000 to 900,000 distinct CDR3 sequences; less than 35% of them were counted only once. Approximately 13% of the sample goes to the ten largest clones. General conclusions and limits of the study: The ex vivo response was dominated by HLA-C-restricted CMV-specific TCR beta clonotypes, which also provided the single most frequent clonotype in two of eight donors. Cumulative frequency of public TCR beta family members discriminated carriers of CMV infection plus the relevant HLA type in this cohort and an independent roughly 320-donor cohort.

A word on this clonotype: Its antigen specificity is not known. Base qualities are missing; no much larger clone stands one base away.

The treatment or condition tag for this specimen amounts to: in vitro stimulation with specific CMV peptide epitopes to enrich CMV-specific T cells. The sequence derives from a human donor in good health (CMV status not recorded). Some clones in this sample may be carry-over from other donors' samples. The specimen comprised cultured CD8+ T cells from PBMCs, sampled from culture after CMV antigen stimulation.

The nucleotide sequence reads as follows: TGTGCCAGCAGCTCCCTGGGCAGGGTCACTGAAGCTTTCTTT. Its amino acids are CASSSLGRVTEAFF. This chain joins TRBV7-3 to TRBJ1-1; the best D guess is TRBD1, with 5 bases matching. As encoded in the germline V gene, CDR1 is SGHTA while CDR2 is FQGTGA. At the junction V is shortened by 4 bases and J by 4 bases, with 13 bases in between. The CDR3 has 14 amino acids, counting the end cysteine and phenylalanine. The entry retains the CDR3 DNA only, 42 bases that are in frame from base 1.